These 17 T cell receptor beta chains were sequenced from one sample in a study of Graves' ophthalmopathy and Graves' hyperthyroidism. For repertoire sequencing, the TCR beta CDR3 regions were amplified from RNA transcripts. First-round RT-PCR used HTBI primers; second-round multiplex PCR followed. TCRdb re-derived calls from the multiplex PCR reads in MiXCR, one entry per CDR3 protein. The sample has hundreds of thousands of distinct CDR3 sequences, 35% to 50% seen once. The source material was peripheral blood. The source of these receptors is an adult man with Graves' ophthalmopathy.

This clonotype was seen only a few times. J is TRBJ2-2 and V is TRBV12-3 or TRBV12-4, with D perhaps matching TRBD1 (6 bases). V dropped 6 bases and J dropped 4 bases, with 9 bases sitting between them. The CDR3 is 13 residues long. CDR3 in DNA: TGTGCCAGCAGGGCGGACAGCACCGGGGAGCTGTTTTTT. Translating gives CASRADSTGELFF.

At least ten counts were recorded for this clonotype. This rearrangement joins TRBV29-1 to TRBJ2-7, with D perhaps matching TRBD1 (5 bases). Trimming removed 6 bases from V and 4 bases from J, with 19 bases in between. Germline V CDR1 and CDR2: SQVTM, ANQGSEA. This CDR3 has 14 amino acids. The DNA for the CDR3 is TGCAGCGTCGAAATGGGGCAGGCAGGGTACGAGCAGTACTTC. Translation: CSVEMGQAGYEQYF.

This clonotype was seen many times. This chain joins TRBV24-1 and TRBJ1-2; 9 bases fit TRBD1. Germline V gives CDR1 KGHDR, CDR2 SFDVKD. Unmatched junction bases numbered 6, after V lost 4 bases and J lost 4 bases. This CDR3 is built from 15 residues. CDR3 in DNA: TGTGCCACCAGTGAGACAGGGGGTGAAGTCTATGGCTACACCTTC. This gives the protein CATSETGGEVYGYTF.

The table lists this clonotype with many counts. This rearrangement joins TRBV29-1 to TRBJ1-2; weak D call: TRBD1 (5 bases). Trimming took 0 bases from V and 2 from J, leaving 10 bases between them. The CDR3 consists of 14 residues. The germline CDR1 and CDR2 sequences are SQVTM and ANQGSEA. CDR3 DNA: TGCAGCGTTGAAGATCAACAGGAGAACTATGGCTACACCTTC. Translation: CSVEDQQENYGYTF. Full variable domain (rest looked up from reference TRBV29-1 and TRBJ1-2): SAVISQKPSRDICQRGTSLTIQCQVDSQVTMMFWYRQQPGQSLTLIATANQGSEATYESGFVIDKFPISRPNLTFSTLTVSNMSPEDSSIYLCSVEDQQENYGYTFGSGTRLTVV.

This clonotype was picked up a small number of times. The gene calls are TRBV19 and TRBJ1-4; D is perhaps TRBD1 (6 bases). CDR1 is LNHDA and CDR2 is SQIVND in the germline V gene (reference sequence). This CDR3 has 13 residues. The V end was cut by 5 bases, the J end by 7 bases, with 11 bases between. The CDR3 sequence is CASSPWGREKLFF. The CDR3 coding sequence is TGTGCCAGTAGTCCCTGGGGGCGTGAAAAACTGTTTTTT.

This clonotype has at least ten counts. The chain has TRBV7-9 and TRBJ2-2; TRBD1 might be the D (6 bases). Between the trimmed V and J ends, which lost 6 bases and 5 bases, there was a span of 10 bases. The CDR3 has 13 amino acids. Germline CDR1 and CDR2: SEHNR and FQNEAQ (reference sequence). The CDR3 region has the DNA TGTGCCAGCAGTCCACAGGGAACCGGGGAGCTGTTTTTT. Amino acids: CASSPQGTGELFF.

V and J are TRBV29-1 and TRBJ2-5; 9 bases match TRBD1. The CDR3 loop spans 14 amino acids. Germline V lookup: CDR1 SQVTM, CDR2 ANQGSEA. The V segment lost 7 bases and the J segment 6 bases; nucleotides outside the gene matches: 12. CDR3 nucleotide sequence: TGCAGCGCCGATCGACAGGGGGGTAAAAAGACCCAGTACTTC. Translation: CSADRQGGKKTQYF.

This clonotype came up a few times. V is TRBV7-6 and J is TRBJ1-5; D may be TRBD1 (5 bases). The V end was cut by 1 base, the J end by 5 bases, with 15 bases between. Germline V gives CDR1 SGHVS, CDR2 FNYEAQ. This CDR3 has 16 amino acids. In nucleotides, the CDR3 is TGTGCCAGCAGCTTAGGGGACCAGGGATGGGATCAGCCCCAGCATTTT. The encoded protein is CASSLGDQGWDQPQHF.

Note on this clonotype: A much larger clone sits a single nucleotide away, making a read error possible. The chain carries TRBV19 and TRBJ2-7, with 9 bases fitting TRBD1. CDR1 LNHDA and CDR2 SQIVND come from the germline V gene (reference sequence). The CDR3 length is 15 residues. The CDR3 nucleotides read TGTGCCAGTAGCCCCGGACAGGGGACCTCCTACGAGCAGCACTTC. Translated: CASSPGQGTSYEQHF. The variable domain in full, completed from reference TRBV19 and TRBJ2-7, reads DGGITQSPKYLFRKEGQNVTLSCEQNLNHDAMYWYRQDPGQGLRLIYYSQIVNDFQKGDIAEGYSVSREKKESFPLTVTSAQKNPTAFYLCASSPGQGTSYEQHFGPGTRLTVT.

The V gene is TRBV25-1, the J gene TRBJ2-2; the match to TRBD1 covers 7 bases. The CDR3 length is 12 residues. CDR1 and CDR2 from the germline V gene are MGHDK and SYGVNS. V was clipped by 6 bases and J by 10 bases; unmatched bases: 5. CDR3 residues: CASSRTGVELFF. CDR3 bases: TGTGCCAGCAGCAGGACAGGCGTGGAGCTGTTTTTT.

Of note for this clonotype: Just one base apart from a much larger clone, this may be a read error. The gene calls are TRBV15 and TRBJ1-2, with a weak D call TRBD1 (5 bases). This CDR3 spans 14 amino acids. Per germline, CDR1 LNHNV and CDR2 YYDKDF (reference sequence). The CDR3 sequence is CAASAYGGSYGYTF. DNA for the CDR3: TGTGCCGCCAGTGCCTACGGGGGATCTTATGGCTACACCTTC.

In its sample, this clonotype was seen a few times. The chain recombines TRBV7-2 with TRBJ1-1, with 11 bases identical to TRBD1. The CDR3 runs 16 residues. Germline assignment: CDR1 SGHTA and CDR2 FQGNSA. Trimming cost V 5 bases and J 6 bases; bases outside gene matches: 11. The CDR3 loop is CASSQGQGASIAEAFF. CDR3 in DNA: TGTGCCAGCAGCCAAGGACAGGGGGCTTCGATCGCTGAAGCTTTCTTT.

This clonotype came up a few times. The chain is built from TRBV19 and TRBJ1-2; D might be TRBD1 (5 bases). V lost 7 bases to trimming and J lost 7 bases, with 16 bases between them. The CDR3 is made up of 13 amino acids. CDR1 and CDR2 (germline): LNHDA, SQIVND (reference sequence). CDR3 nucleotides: TGTGCCAGTACCAGGGATAGAGGGGCTGGCTACACCTTC. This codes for CASTRDRGAGYTF. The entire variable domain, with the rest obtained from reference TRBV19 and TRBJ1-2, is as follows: DGGITQSPKYLFRKEGQNVTLSCEQNLNHDAMYWYRQDPGQGLRLIYYSQIVNDFQKGDIAEGYSVSREKKESFPLTVTSAQKNPTAFYLCASTRDRGAGYTFGSGTRLTVV.

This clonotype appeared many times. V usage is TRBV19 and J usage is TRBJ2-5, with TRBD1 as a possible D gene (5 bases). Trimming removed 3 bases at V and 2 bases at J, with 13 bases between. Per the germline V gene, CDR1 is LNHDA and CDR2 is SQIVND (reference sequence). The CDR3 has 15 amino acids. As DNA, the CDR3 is TGTGCCAGTAGTATGACAGCAAACTATCAAGAGACCCAGTACTTC. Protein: CASSMTANYQETQYF.

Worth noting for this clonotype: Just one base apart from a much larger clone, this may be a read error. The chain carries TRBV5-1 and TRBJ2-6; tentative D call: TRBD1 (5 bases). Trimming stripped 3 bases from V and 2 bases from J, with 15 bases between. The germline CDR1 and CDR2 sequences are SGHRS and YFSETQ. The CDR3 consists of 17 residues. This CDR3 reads CASSSTTGAPGANVLTF. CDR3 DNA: TGCGCCAGCAGCTCAACAACAGGCGCCCCTGGGGCCAACGTCCTGACTTTC.

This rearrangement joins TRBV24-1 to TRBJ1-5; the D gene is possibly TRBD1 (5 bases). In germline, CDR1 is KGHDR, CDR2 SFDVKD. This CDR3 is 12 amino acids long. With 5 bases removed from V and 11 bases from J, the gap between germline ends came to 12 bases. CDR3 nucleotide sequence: TGTGCCACCAGTGTAAGTCGGGGGACCCAGCATTTT. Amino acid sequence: CATSVSRGTQHF.

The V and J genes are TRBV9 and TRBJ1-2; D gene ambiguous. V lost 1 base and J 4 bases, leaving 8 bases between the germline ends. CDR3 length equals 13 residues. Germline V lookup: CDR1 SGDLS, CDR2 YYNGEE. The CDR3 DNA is TGTGCCAGCAGCGTATCTGACGCCTATGGCTACACCTTC. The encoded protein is CASSVSDAYGYTF. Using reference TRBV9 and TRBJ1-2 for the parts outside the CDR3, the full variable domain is DSGVTQTPKHLITATGQRVTLRCSPRSGDLSVYWYQQSLDQGLQFLIQYYNGEERAKGNILERFSAQQFPDLHSELNLSSLELGDSALYFCASSVSDAYGYTFGSGTRLTVV.